Presented here are 17 T cell receptor beta chains from one specimen sequenced in a study of T cell responses to AZD1222 COVID-19 vaccine. The repertoire was sequenced with immunoSEQ multiplex PCR; TCRdb's copy has only in-frame clones and lacks some. The data show about 94,000 clones, roughly 90% seen once. The specimen comprised peripheral blood, sampled on day 0 of AZD1222 vaccination. These receptors all come from an adult in good health.

This clone appeared a few times. This rearrangement joins TRBV7-3 to TRBJ1-1; possibly TRBD1 for D (6 bases). V was trimmed by 1 base and J by 11 bases, leaving 14 bases between them. This CDR3 is built from 13 residues. The V gene's germline CDR1 is SGHTA and CDR2 FQGTGA. CDR3 residues: CASSLNRDGQAFF. The CDR3 nucleotides read TGTGCCAGCAGCTTAAACAGGGATGGGCAGGCTTTCTTT.

This clone appeared a few times. The rearrangement links TRBV18 to TRBJ1-2; 8 nucleotides match TRBD1. V shed 2 bases and J 8 bases; nucleotides not matched to a gene: 7. The CDR3 covers 14 residues. Germline loops: CDR1 KGHSH, CDR2 LQKENI. For the CDR3, the DNA is TGTGCCAGCTCACCAAAGACAGGGGAGGTCGGCTACACCTTC. This gives the protein CASSPKTGEVGYTF.

The CDR3 protein is CSASSAYEQYF. The CDR3 nucleotides read TGCAGTGCTAGTTCAGCCTACGAGCAGTACTTC. The V call is TRBV20-1, the J call TRBJ2-7; no definite D call. The CDR3 sequence is 11 residues long. Germline assignment: CDR1 DFQATT and CDR2 SNEGSKA (reference sequence). Trimming stripped 3 bases from V and 2 bases from J, with 5 bases between.

J is TRBJ2-1 and V is TRBV30, with 7 bases fitting TRBD2. V gave up 4 bases and J gave up 2 bases; unmatched junction bases: 5. Germline lookup yields CDR1 GTSNPN and CDR2 SVGIG (reference sequence). CDR3 length equals 14 residues. The CDR3 sequence is CAWTASGAYNEQFF. The DNA for the CDR3 is TGTGCCTGGACCGCTAGCGGAGCCTACAATGAGCAGTTCTTC.

There are a few counts of this clone. The chain employs TRBV6-5 and TRBJ1-2; no reliable D call. There are 12 residues in the CDR3. Trimming took 5 bases from V and 5 from J, leaving 9 bases between them. Per the germline V gene, CDR1 is MNHEY and CDR2 is SVGAGI. The CDR3 reads CASSLSGYGYTF. The CDR3 coding sequence is TGTGCCAGCAGTCTCAGTGGTTATGGCTACACCTTC.

The chain couples TRBV5-6 to TRBJ1-1; possibly TRBD1 for D (6 bases). Germline CDR1 and CDR2: SGHDT and YYEEEE. This CDR3 is built from 14 residues. The V end lost 4 bases, the J end lost 0 bases, and 10 bases lay between the germline ends. For the CDR3, the DNA is TGTGCCAGCAGCCGGGACACTATGAACACTGAAGCTTTCTTT. Translation gives CASSRDTMNTEAFF.

The chain joins TRBV19 to TRBJ1-2; D unresolved. CDR1 is LNHDA and CDR2 is SQIVND in the germline V gene (reference sequence). V lost 5 bases and J lost 5, with 27 bases in between. This CDR3 spans 18 amino acids. CDR3 DNA: TGTGCCAGTAGTGGATCCGGGTCTACCGGGAGTAGAGGTTATGGCTACACCTTC. It translates to CASSGSGSTGSRGYGYTF.

This clone was seen just once. This chain connects TRBV5-1 to TRBJ2-1; D is unclear. Trimming took 3 bases from V and 6 from J, leaving 10 bases between them. Germline assignment: CDR1 SGHRS and CDR2 YFSETQ. The CDR3 sequence is 13 residues long. The CDR3 DNA follows: TGCGCCAGCAGCTCGACCCTCTCCAATGAGCAGTTCTTC. This translates into CASSSTLSNEQFF.

The CDR3 DNA reads as TGTGCCAGCAGCCAACCCAGGGGACCTGAAGCTTTCTTT. Encoded protein: CASSQPRGPEAFF. The J gene is TRBJ1-1, the V gene TRBV3-1 (or the pseudogene TRBV3-2); the D gene is possibly TRBD1 (6 bases). The CDR3 is 13 amino acids. Trimming pared 2 bases from V and 6 bases from J, leaving 10 bases between. Germline values: CDR1 LGHDT, CDR2 YNNKEL (reference sequence).

The V call is TRBV19, the J call TRBJ1-1, with D possibly being TRBD1 (5 bases). CDR3 length equals 13 residues. Germline V gene lookup returns CDR1 LNHDA and CDR2 SQIVND (reference sequence). V lost 9 bases and J lost 5, with 16 bases in between. CDR3 loop: CASQTDIGTEAFF. The CDR3 coding sequence is TGTGCCAGCCAGACGGACATCGGGACTGAAGCTTTCTTT.

The J gene is TRBJ2-7, the V gene TRBV5-6; D not certain. Germline values: CDR1 SGHDT, CDR2 YYEEEE. The V gene lost 1 base and the J gene lost 3 bases, with 5 bases spanning the gap. The CDR3 is 12 residues long. The CDR3 loop reads CASSLNGYEQYF. Written as DNA, the CDR3 is TGTGCCAGCAGCTTGAACGGCTACGAGCAGTACTTC.

The rearrangement links TRBV30 to TRBJ2-7; tentative D call: TRBD1 (6 bases). The CDR3 consists of 13 residues. The germline CDR1 and CDR2 sequences are GTSNPN and SVGIG (reference sequence). The germline V and J ends were trimmed by 4 bases and 5 bases, with 15 bases remaining between them. In DNA form, the CDR3 reads TGTGCCTGGACCAGAGAGGGGGTTGACGAGCAGTACTTC. Its protein product is CAWTREGVDEQYF.

The V and J genes are TRBV7-9 and TRBJ1-5; unclear D gene. Germline CDR1 SEHNR, CDR2 FQNEAQ (reference sequence). V lost 5 bases and J lost 7, with 21 bases in between. The CDR3 runs to 16 residues. The CDR3 nucleotides read TGTGCCAGCAGCCAAGGGTCGCGGATAGTGAGCCAGCCCCAGCATTTT. This sequence encodes CASSQGSRIVSQPQHF. The full variable domain, with the rest looked up from reference TRBV7-9 and TRBJ1-5, is DTGVSQNPRHKITKRGQNVTFRCDPISEHNRLYWYRQTLGQGPEFLTYFQNEAQLEKSRLLSDRFSAERPKGSFSTLEIQRTEQGDSAMYLCASSQGSRIVSQPQHFGDGTRLSIL.

The genes are TRBV27 and TRBJ1-2; TRBD1 matches 9 bases. Germline CDR1 is MNHEY and CDR2 is SMNVEV (reference sequence). V shed 5 bases and J 3 bases; nucleotides not matched to a gene: 4. CDR3 length: 14 residues. CDR3 sequence (DNA): TGTGCCAGCAGTCCAGGGACAGGGCACTATGGCTACACCTTC. Translation: CASSPGTGHYGYTF.

The chain carries TRBV19 and TRBJ1-1; a possible D gene is TRBD1 (6 bases). Trimming pared 5 bases from V and 7 bases from J, leaving 11 bases between. This CDR3 comprises 12 residues. CDR1 is LNHDA, CDR2 SQIVND, per germline (reference sequence). The CDR3 loop reads CASSPRGLEAFF. CDR3 in DNA: TGTGCCAGTAGTCCCCGGGGGCTTGAAGCTTTCTTT.

The chain is built from TRBV6-5 and TRBJ1-2; a weak D match, TRBD1 (6 bases). The ends were cut back, 5 bases at V and 8 bases at J, with 15 bases in the middle. This CDR3 is 13 amino acids long. In germline, CDR1 is MNHEY, CDR2 SVGAGI. CDR3 region: CASSPPTGTGYTF. As DNA, the CDR3 is TGTGCCAGCAGTCCACCGACTGGGACAGGCTACACCTTC.

V is TRBV9 and J is TRBJ1-1, with D unresolved. Per the germline V gene, CDR1 is SGDLS and CDR2 is YYNGEE. The CDR3 length is 15 residues. V lost 3 bases and J lost 0, with 12 bases in between. CDR3 DNA sequence: TGTGCCAGCAGCGCCCACAGCCAGATGAACACTGAAGCTTTCTTT. This encodes CASSAHSQMNTEAFF.